This T cell receptor (beta chain) was sequenced for a study of low-dose radiotherapy and immunotherapy resistance in tumors. All of the donors were given nivolumab, ipilimumab, aspirin, low-dose cyclophosphamide and low-dose radiotherapy as part of RACIN, a single-arm trial. Those who qualified had advanced solid tumors (lacking tumor-infiltrating lymphocytes). First-strand cDNA relied on TRAV- and TRBV-specific primers spanning alpha and beta chains. The authors amplified TCRs for 20 to 25 PCR cycles with a constant-region primer and a V-primer adapter. TCRdb re-called the reads with MiXCR, one entry per CDR3 protein. The table has 7,500 to 9,500 distinct CDR3 sequences, 69% seen once. The V and J ends lost 2 bases and 0 bases respectively, with 11 bases between them. Germline assignment: CDR1 ENHRY and CDR2 SYGVKD. The CDR3 length is 16 residues.

This TCR was sampled from a human donor with advanced metastatic prostate, ovarian, gallbladder or colorectal cancer (not recorded which). This table probably holds off-target reads from a library built for another chain. The gene calls are TRBV10-3 and TRBJ1-3; D call uncertain. The CDR3 reads CAISEGVQVSGNTIYF. The DNA for the CDR3 is TGTGCCATCAGTGAGGGGGTGCAAGTCTCTGGAAACACCATATATTTT.